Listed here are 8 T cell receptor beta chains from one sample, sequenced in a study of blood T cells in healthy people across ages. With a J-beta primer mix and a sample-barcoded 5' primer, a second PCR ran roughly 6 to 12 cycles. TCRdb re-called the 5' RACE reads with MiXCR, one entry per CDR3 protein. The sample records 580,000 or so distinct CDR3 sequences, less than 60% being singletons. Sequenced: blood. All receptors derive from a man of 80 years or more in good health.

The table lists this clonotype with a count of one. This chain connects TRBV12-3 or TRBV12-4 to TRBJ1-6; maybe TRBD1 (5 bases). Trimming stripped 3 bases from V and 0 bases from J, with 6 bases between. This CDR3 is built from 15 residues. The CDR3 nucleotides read TGTGCCAGCAGTTTTGGGGGCTCCTATAATTCACCCCTCCACTTT. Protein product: CASSFGGSYNSPLHF.

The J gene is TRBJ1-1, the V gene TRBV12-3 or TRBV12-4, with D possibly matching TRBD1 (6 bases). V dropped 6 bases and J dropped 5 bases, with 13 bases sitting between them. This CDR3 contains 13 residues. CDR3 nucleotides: TGTGCCAGCAGGCAAGGAACAGGGACTGAAGCTTTCTTT. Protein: CASRQGTGTEAFF.

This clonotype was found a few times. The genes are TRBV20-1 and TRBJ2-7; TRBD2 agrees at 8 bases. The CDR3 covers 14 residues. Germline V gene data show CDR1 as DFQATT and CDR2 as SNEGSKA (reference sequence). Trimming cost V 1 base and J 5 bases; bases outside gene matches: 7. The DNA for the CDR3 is TGCAGTGCTAGAGGTCCAGCGGGAGAAAACGAGCAGTACTTC. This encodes CSARGPAGENEQYF.

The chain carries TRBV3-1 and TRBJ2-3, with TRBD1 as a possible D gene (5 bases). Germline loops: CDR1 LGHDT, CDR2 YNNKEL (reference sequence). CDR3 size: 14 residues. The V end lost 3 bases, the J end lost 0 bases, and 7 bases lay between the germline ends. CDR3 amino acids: CASSQKGSTDTQYF. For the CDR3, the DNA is TGTGCCAGCAGCCAGAAGGGGAGCACAGATACGCAGTATTTT.

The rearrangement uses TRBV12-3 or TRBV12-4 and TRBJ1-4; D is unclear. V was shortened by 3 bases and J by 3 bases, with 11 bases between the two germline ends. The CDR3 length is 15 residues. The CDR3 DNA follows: TGTGCCAGCAGTTTTAAGGATTGGGCTAATGAAAAACTGTTTTTT. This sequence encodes CASSFKDWANEKLFF.

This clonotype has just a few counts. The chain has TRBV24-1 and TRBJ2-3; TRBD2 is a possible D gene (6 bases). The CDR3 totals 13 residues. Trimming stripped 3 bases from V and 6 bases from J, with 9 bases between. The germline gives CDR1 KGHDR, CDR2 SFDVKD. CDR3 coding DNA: TGTGCCACCAGTGATGGGAGGACCGATACGCAGTATTTT. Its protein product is CATSDGRTDTQYF.

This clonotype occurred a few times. CDR3 in amino acids: CASSQEVDRAAGYTF. CDR3 coding DNA: TGTGCCAGCAGCCAAGAGGTGGACAGGGCTGCTGGCTACACCTTC. The chain combines TRBV4-2 with TRBJ1-2, with 8 bases that match TRBD1. Germline CDR1 LGHNA, CDR2 YNFKEQ. Unmatched junction bases numbered 7, after V lost 0 bases and J lost 7 bases. The CDR3 sequence is 15 residues long.

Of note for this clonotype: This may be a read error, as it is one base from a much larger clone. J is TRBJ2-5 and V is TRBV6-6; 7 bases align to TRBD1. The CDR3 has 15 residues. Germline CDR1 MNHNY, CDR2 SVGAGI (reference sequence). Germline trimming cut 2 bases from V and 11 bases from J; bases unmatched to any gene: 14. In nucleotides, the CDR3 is TGTGCCAGCAGTTACGACAGGGATACACAGGGTGAGCAGTACTTC. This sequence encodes CASSYDRDTQGEQYF.